A single sample is the source of the 6 T cell receptor beta chains below, sequenced in a study of T cells after somatic rescue of genetic block. The data were produced by immunoSEQ multiplex PCR, yet TCRdb's version contains in-frame clones alone and is incomplete. The sample shows 100,000 to 120,000 clones, around nine tenths of them seen only once. The sequenced sample was peripheral blood mononuclear cells (PBMCs). Receptor source: a young woman.

CDR3 region: CASSLLSQETQYF. Written as DNA, the CDR3 is TGTGCCAGCAGTTTGCTCAGCCAAGAGACCCAGTACTTC. The rearrangement links TRBV28 to TRBJ2-5; no definite D call. Trimming shortened V by 3 bases and J by 1 base, and 6 bases separated the two germline ends. There are 13 residues in the CDR3. Germline V gene sequence: CDR1 MDHEN, CDR2 SYDVKM.

The rearrangement uses TRBV27 and TRBJ2-6; D unresolved. CDR3 length: 15 residues. CDR1 is MNHEY, CDR2 SMNVEV, per germline (reference sequence). The ends were cut back, 2 bases at V and 5 bases at J, with 10 bases in the middle. The CDR3 region has the DNA TGTGCCAGCAGTTTAAATCCGGATAGGGCCAACGTCCTGACTTTC. This sequence encodes CASSLNPDRANVLTF.

This clone was picked up a small number of times. This chain uses TRBV4-3 with TRBJ2-7, with a tentative D call TRBD1 (6 bases). Germline CDR1 is LGHNA and CDR2 is YSLEER. The length of the CDR3 is 16 residues. V lost 1 base and J 2 bases, leaving 15 bases between the germline ends. CDR3 in amino acids: CASSQGGDTKPYEQYF. The CDR3 DNA follows: TGCGCCAGCAGCCAAGGAGGGGACACCAAACCCTACGAGCAGTACTTC.

The count of this clone is one. The rearrangement links TRBV6-1 to TRBJ1-1, with D unclear. The CDR3 is 14 residues long. V was cut by 1 base and J by 5 bases, with 11 bases left in between. Germline V lookup: CDR1 MNHNS, CDR2 SASEGT. The CDR3 sequence: CASSEVKGRTEAFF. Written as DNA, the CDR3 is TGTGCCAGCAGTGAAGTTAAGGGCCGAACTGAAGCTTTCTTT.

This chain joins TRBV4-2 and TRBJ2-6; TRBD1 matches at 9 bases. There are 18 residues in the CDR3. Per the germline V gene, CDR1 is LGHNA and CDR2 is YNFKEQ. Unmatched junction bases numbered 4, after V lost 1 base and J lost 0 bases. The CDR3 region is CASSQGQGGSSGANVLTF. In DNA, the CDR3 is TGTGCCAGCAGCCAAGGACAGGGGGGTTCCTCTGGGGCCAACGTCCTGACTTTC.

The chain carries TRBV9 and TRBJ1-4; 9 nucleotides match TRBD1. With 0 bases clipped from V and 3 bases from J, the junction kept 3 bases outside the gene matches. Germline CDR1 SGDLS, CDR2 YYNGEE. CDR3 size: 16 residues. CDR3 residues: CASSVARTGANEKLFF. CDR3 nucleotides: TGTGCCAGCAGCGTAGCCCGGACAGGGGCTAATGAAAAACTGTTTTTT.